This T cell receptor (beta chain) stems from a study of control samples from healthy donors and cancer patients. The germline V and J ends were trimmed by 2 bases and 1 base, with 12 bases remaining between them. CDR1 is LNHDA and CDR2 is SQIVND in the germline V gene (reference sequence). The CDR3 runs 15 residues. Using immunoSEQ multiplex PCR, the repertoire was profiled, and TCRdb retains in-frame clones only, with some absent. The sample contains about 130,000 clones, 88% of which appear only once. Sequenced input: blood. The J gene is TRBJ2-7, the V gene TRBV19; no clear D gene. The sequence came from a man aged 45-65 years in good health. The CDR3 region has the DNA TGTGCCAGTAGTATATCGTACGGATTTTCCTACGAGCAGTACTTC. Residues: CASSISYGFSYEQYF.